The clone carrying this TCR beta chain was seen repeatedly, ten times or more. Its antigen is as yet unknown. These data belong to a study of T-cell memory formation after mild COVID-19. Whole-study findings and limits: Chiefly within CM and EM were the contracting CD4+ clones; CD8+ ones were within EMRA.

This CDR3 comprises 14 residues. The germline gives CDR1 SGHRS, CDR2 YFSETQ. V shed 2 bases and J shed 1 base, with 9 bases lying between them. With constant-segment primers, 5'RACE yielded cDNA libraries of TCR alpha and TCR beta that carried sample barcodes and UMIs. TCRdb passed the 5' RACE reads through MiXCR, listing each CDR3 protein once. Of 190,000 or so distinct CDR3 sequences in the sample, approximately 10% were seen once. The chain carries TRBV5-1 and TRBJ1-1, with D hard to call. Sequenced input: PBMCs or a T cell subset sorted from them (not recorded which). This clonotype was obtained from a man aged 18 to 35 who had mild COVID-19 (a few samples of this study predate the infection). Cell type and time point are not known. The CDR3 DNA is TGCGCCAGCAGCTTCGACGGGTCGAACACTGAAGCTTTCTTT. This gives the protein CASSFDGSNTEAFF.